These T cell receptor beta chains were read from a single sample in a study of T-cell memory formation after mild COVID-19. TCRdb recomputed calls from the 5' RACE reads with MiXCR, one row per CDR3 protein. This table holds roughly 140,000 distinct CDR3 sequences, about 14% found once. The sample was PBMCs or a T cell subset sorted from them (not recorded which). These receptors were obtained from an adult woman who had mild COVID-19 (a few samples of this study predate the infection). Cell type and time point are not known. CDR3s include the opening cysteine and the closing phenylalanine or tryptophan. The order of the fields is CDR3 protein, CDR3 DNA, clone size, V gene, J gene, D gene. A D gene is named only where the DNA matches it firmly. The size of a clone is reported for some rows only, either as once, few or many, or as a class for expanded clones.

CDR3: CASSRSTGGREVPGELFF
DNA: TGCGCCAGCAGCCGATCGACAGGGGGGCGGGAGGTTCCCGGGGAGCTGTTTTTT
size: few
V: TRBV4-3
J: TRBJ2-2
D: NA

CDR3: CATRTEIQETQYF
DNA: TGTGCCACCCGGACAGAAATACAAGAGACCCAGTACTTC
size: few
V: TRBV6-6
J: TRBJ2-5
D: NA

CDR3: CATEHSYEQYF
DNA: TGTGCCACCGAACACTCCTACGAGCAGTACTTC
size: few
V: TRBV19
J: TRBJ2-7
D: NA

CDR3: CASSELTSGNSGNEQFF
DNA: TGTGCCAGCAGTGAATTGACTAGCGGGAACTCTGGCAATGAGCAGTTCTTC
size: few
V: TRBV2
J: TRBJ2-1
D: TRBD2

CDR3: CASSVDGTGGELTIGYTF
DNA: TGTGCCAGCAGCGTAGACGGGACAGGGGGCGAATTAACTATTGGCTACACCTTC
size: NA
V: TRBV9
J: TRBJ1-2
D: TRBD1

CDR3: CSARAGANTGELFF
DNA: TGCAGTGCTAGAGCGGGGGCGAACACCGGGGAGCTGTTTTTT
size: few
V: TRBV20-1
J: TRBJ2-2
D: NA

CDR3: CASSHGDGYEQYF
DNA: TGCGCCAGCAGCCATGGGGACGGGTACGAGCAGTACTTC
size: NA
V: TRBV4-1
J: TRBJ2-7
D: NA

CDR3: CASSIGADQETQYF
DNA: TGTGCCAGCAGTATAGGGGCAGACCAAGAGACCCAGTACTTC
size: few
V: TRBV5-6
J: TRBJ2-5
D: NA

CDR3: CASSQVLAATDTQYF
DNA: TGCGCCAGCAGCCAAGTACTAGCGGCCACAGATACGCAGTATTTT
size: few
V: TRBV4-1
J: TRBJ2-3
D: TRBD2

CDR3: CATSDSRGHEQFF
DNA: TGTGCCACCAGTGATTCACGGGGCCACGAGCAGTTCTTC
size: few
V: TRBV24-1
J: TRBJ2-1
D: NA

CDR3: CASSRGLAGEKETQYF
DNA: TGTGCCAGCAGCCGAGGACTAGCGGGGGAGAAAGAGACCCAGTACTTC
size: NA
V: TRBV3-1
J: TRBJ2-5
D: TRBD2

CDR3: CASSLGTGYNEQFF
DNA: TGTGCCAGCAGCTTGGGGACAGGGTACAATGAGCAGTTCTTC
size: NA
V: TRBV5-6
J: TRBJ2-1
D: TRBD1

CDR3: CATSEKTGGFGEQYF
DNA: TGTGCCACCTCCGAGAAGACAGGGGGCTTTGGCGAGCAGTACTTC
size: NA
V: TRBV15
J: TRBJ2-7
D: TRBD1

CDR3: CASSLWGSGELFF
DNA: TGTGCCAGCAGCTTGTGGGGATCCGGGGAGCTGTTTTTT
size: many
V: TRBV5-4
J: TRBJ2-2
D: NA

CDR3: CASSYRDKDYNEQFF
DNA: TGCGCCAGCAGCTATCGGGACAAAGACTACAATGAGCAGTTCTTC
size: few
V: TRBV5-1
J: TRBJ2-1
D: NA

CDR3: CASSPRDRMAYEQYF
DNA: TGTGCCAGCAGCCCGCGGGACAGGATGGCCTACGAGCAGTACTTC
size: few
V: TRBV9
J: TRBJ2-7
D: TRBD1

CDR3: CASSSRGQGSYEQYF
DNA: TGTGCCAGCAGCTCCAGGGGACAAGGATCCTACGAGCAGTACTTC
size: few
V: TRBV11-2
J: TRBJ2-7
D: NA

CDR3: CASSDNFYGYTF
DNA: TGTGCCAGCAGTGATAACTTCTATGGCTACACCTTC
size: NA
V: TRBV12-3/TRBV12-4
J: TRBJ1-2
D: NA

CDR3: CASSAGRSGANVLTF
DNA: TGTGCCAGCAGTGCAGGGCGCTCTGGGGCCAACGTCCTGACTTTC
size: many
V: TRBV27
J: TRBJ2-6
D: NA

CDR3: CASSQGLAGGPFHEQYF
DNA: TGTGCCAGCAGCCAGGGACTAGCGGGAGGGCCTTTCCACGAGCAGTACTTC
size: NA
V: TRBV11-3
J: TRBJ2-7
D: TRBD2

CDR3: CASSSGQRELINYEQYF
DNA: TGCGCCAGCAGCTCAGGACAGCGGGAACTCATAAACTACGAGCAGTACTTC
size: few
V: TRBV5-1
J: TRBJ2-7
D: NA

CDR3: CAISEAGGRVYEQYF
DNA: TGTGCCATCAGTGAGGCGGGAGGCCGGGTCTACGAGCAGTACTTC
size: few
V: TRBV10-3
J: TRBJ2-7
D: TRBD2

CDR3: CASSLAGRSEQYF
DNA: TGTGCCAGCAGCTTAGCCGGGAGATCCGAGCAGTACTTC
size: few
V: TRBV7-9
J: TRBJ2-7
D: NA

CDR3: CASSDTVAGGPGDTQYF
DNA: TGTGCCAGCAGCGACACCGTAGCGGGAGGGCCAGGAGATACGCAGTATTTT
size: few
V: TRBV6-2/TRBV6-3
J: TRBJ2-3
D: TRBD2

CDR3: CASSPGLAGENEQFF
DNA: TGTGCCAGCAGCCCGGGACTAGCGGGAGAAAATGAGCAGTTCTTC
size: many
V: TRBV7-8
J: TRBJ2-1
D: TRBD2

CDR3: CASSFASPYEQYF
DNA: TGTGCCAGCAGCTTCGCTAGCCCCTACGAGCAGTACTTC
size: many
V: TRBV7-9
J: TRBJ2-7
D: NA

CDR3: CASSQERGAVVGYTF
DNA: TGCGCCAGCAGCCAAGAAAGGGGCGCGGTAGTTGGCTACACCTTC
size: few
V: TRBV4-3
J: TRBJ1-2
D: NA

CDR3: CASSPYSGRAFTDTQYF
DNA: TGTGCCAGCAGTCCTTATAGCGGGAGGGCCTTCACAGATACGCAGTATTTT
size: NA
V: TRBV2
J: TRBJ2-3
D: TRBD2

CDR3: CASNPWTGGTEAFF
DNA: TGTGCCAGCAACCCCTGGACAGGGGGTACTGAAGCTTTCTTT
size: NA
V: TRBV7-2
J: TRBJ1-1
D: TRBD1

CDR3: CAWSDGRDTQYF
DNA: TGTGCCTGGAGCGATGGGAGGGATACGCAGTATTTT
size: NA
V: TRBV30
J: TRBJ2-3
D: NA

CDR3: CASSPQGAPDTQYF
DNA: TGTGCCAGCAGCCCCCAGGGGGCCCCAGATACGCAGTATTTT
size: few
V: TRBV7-9
J: TRBJ2-3
D: TRBD1

CDR3: CASSLGPGGEGYEQYF
DNA: TGTGCCAGCAGTTTAGGCCCGGGGGGGGAAGGCTACGAGCAGTACTTC
size: many
V: TRBV27
J: TRBJ2-7
D: TRBD2

CDR3: CASSLGVRLLTEYKNTEAFF
DNA: TGTGCCAGCAGCTTAGGTGTGCGGTTGCTTACAGAATACAAGAACACTGAAGCTTTCTTT
size: NA
V: TRBV11-2
J: TRBJ1-1
D: NA

CDR3: CASGLFPGTGMAGELFF
DNA: TGTGCTAGTGGTTTGTTTCCCGGGACAGGGATGGCCGGGGAGCTGTTTTTT
size: few
V: TRBV12-5
J: TRBJ2-2
D: TRBD1

CDR3: CASTSSGPSYNEQFF
DNA: TGTGCCAGCACGTCTTCGGGACCCTCCTACAATGAGCAGTTCTTC
size: few
V: TRBV5-8
J: TRBJ2-1
D: NA

CDR3: CSAYRRGATDTQYF
DNA: TGCAGTGCATACAGGCGGGGGGCCACAGATACGCAGTATTTT
size: many
V: TRBV20-1
J: TRBJ2-3
D: TRBD2

CDR3: CASSSLPDTQYF
DNA: TGTGCCAGCAGTTCTCTGCCGGATACGCAGTATTTT
size: NA
V: TRBV12-3/TRBV12-4
J: TRBJ2-3
D: NA